The T cell receptor beta chain under discussion was sequenced for a study of blood T cell repertoires in COVID-19. Turning to the study itself: Spain, Italy and the United States supplied samples that represented acute and convalescent COVID-19.

Profiling relied on immunoSEQ multiplex PCR, and the TCRdb table lists in-frame clones only, not all of them. In the table there are tens of thousands of clones, roughly 90% of which are singletons. V dropped 6 bases and J dropped 5 bases, with 9 bases sitting between them. The CDR3 sequence is 12 residues long. Looked up from germline, CDR1 is LGHNT and CDR2 is FRNRAP. V gene TRBV12-5 combines with J gene TRBJ2-3, with D perhaps matching TRBD2 (6 bases). The sequencing input was peripheral blood. The clonotype comes from a human donor in a cohort sampled during active COVID-19. The CDR3 DNA sequence: TGTGCTAGTGGCCCCGGGGGAGATACGCAGTATTTT. This encodes CASGPGGDTQYF.